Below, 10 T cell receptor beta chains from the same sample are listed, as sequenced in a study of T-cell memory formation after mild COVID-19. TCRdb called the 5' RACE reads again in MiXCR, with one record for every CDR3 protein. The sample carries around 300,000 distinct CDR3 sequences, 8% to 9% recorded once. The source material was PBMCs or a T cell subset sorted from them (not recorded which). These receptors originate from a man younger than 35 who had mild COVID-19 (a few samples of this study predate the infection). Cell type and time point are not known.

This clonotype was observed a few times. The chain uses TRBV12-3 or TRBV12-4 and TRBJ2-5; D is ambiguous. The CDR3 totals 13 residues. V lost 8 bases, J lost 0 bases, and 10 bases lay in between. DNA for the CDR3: TGTGCCAGCGTCCAACAGAACCAAGAGACCCAGTACTTC. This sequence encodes CASVQQNQETQYF.

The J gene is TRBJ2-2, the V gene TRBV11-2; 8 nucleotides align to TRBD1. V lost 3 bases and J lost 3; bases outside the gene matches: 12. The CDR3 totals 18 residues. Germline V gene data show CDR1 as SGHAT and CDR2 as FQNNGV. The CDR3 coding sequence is TGTGCCAGCAGCTTGGGCAGGGGGCGACTCCGGCACACCGGGGAGCTGTTTTTT. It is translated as CASSLGRGRLRHTGELFF.

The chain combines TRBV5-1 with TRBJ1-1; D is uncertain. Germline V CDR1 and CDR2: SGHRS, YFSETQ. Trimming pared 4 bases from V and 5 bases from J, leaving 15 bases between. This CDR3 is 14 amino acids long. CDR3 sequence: CASSPGCARTEAFF. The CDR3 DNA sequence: TGCGCCAGCAGCCCCGGGTGCGCGAGAACTGAAGCTTTCTTT.

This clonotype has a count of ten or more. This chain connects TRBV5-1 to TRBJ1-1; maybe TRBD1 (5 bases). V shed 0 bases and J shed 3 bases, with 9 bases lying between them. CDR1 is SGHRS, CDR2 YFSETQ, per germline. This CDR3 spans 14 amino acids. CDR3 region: CASSLAPGDTEAFF. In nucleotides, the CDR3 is TGCGCCAGCAGCTTGGCCCCGGGGGACACTGAAGCTTTCTTT.

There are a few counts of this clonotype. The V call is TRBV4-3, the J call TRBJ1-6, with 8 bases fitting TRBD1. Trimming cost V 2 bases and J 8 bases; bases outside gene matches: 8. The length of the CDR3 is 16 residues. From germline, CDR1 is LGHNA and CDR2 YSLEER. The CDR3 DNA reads TGCGCCAGCAGCCAATGGTCCGGACAGGGTCATTCACCCCTCCACTTT. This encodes CASSQWSGQGHSPLHF.

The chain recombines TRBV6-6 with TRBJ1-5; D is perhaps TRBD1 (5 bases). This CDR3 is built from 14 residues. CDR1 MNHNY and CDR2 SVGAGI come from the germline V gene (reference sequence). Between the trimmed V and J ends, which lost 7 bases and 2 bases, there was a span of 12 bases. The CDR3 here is CASIAQGGNQPQHF. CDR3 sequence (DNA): TGTGCCAGCATTGCCCAGGGAGGCAATCAGCCCCAGCATTTT.

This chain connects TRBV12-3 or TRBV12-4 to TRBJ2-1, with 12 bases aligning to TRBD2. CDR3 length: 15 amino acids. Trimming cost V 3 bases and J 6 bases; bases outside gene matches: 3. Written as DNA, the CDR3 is TGTGCCAGCAGTTTCCTAGCGGGGGGGCTCAATGAGCAGTTCTTC. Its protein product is CASSFLAGGLNEQFF.

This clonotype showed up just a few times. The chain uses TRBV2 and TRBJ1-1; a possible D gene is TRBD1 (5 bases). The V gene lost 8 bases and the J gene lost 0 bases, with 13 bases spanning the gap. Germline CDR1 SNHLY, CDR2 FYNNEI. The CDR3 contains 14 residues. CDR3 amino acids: CASGRTGLNTEAFF. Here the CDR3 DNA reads TGTGCCAGCGGGCGTACAGGACTGAACACTGAAGCTTTCTTT.

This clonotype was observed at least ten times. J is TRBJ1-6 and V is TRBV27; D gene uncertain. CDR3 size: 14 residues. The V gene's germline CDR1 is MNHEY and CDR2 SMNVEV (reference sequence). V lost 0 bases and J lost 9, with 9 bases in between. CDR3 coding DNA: TGTGCCAGCAGTTTATCGGGCCCAGGTTCACCCCTCCACTTT. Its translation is CASSLSGPGSPLHF.

The CDR3 bases are TGCAGTGTCCGACCCCCAGGACTCCAAGAGACCCAGTACTTC. Its translation is CSVRPPGLQETQYF. J is TRBJ2-5 and V is TRBV20-1; D is possibly TRBD2 (5 bases). The germline V gene has CDR1 DFQATT and CDR2 SNEGSKA (reference sequence). The CDR3 totals 14 residues. Trimming left V 7 bases short and J 1 base short, with 16 bases between.